This TCR beta chain was captured in a study of T cell clonotyping in hematopoietic cell transplantation. V gave up 4 bases and J gave up 5 bases; unmatched junction bases: 8. Germline V gene data show CDR1 as SGHRS and CDR2 as YFSETQ. This CDR3 has 14 residues. The protocol was immunoSEQ multiplex PCR, while the TCRdb copy is restricted to in-frame clones and leaves out a portion. The sample includes 30,000 or so clones, over 60% of them seen just once. Time point of the sample: recipient sample about 28 days before transplant, after cytoreduction. Recipient blood drawn about 28 days pretransplant and days 30, 100, 180 after.

The sequence came from a woman younger than 45 with chronic myeloid leukemia. Some clones in this sample may be carry-over from other donors' samples. The chain joins TRBV5-1 to TRBJ2-5, with 7 bases lining up with TRBD1. The sequences come from peripheral blood mononuclear cells, collected before stem cell transplant. CDR3 sequence: CASSPDRSTETQYF. CDR3 DNA: TGCGCCAGCAGCCCGGACAGGTCAACGGAGACCCAGTACTTC.